This T cell receptor (beta chain) comes out of a study of CD8+CD57+ T cells in acquired aplastic anemia. Study background: Sorted CD4+ and CD8+ cell DNA averaged roughly 3.2 ug. There were some 11 million reads, on average, for CD4+ cells from healthy donors. Study findings and constraints: The CD8+ Simpson's diversity of patients and controls was not significantly different. Patients and controls were found to share 25 to 30 CD8+ CDR3 sequences.

A note on this clonotype: No antigen is known for it.

The CDR3 contains 12 residues. Trimming left V 5 bases short and J 5 bases short, with 9 bases between. CDR1 and CDR2 (germline): SGHTA, FQGNSA. It was genomic DNA that served as the template for profiling TCR beta VDJ and CDR3. TCRdb itself ran the reads through MiXCR, one entry per CDR3 protein. The sample carries approximately 200,000 distinct CDR3 sequences, around 60% recorded once. This rearrangement joins TRBV7-2 to TRBJ2-5; D may match TRBD1 or TRBD2 (5 bases each). The sample comprised sorted CD4+, CD8+, or CD8+CD57+ T cells (not recorded which) from PBMCs. This receptor was obtained from a human donor in good health. The CDR3 DNA reads TGTGCCAGCAGCCCAGAGGGGGAGACCCAGTACTTC. Translating it yields CASSPEGETQYF.